This is a list of T cell receptor beta chains from one sample in a study of T cells after yellow fever vaccination. MiXCR, run by TCRdb on the 5' RACE reads, gives a single entry per CDR3 protein. Seen here are 250,000 or so distinct CDR3 sequences, approximately 3.8% observed once, and the top ten hold about a fifth. This material consisted of PBMCs, taken 15 days after the yellow fever booster vaccination. Source of these receptors: a man younger than 35 who received the YFV17D yellow fever vaccine. CDR3s include the opening cysteine and the closing phenylalanine or tryptophan. A D gene is named only where the DNA matches it firmly. Expanded clones get a size class; other rows say once, few or many, or leave the size out.

many	TRBJ2-3	TRBV20-1	NA	CSAPLGDTQYF	TGCAGTGCTCCTCTAGGAGATACGCAGTATTTT
many	TRBJ1-3	TRBV14	TRBD1	CASSQVTAGGYRSGNTIYF	TGTGCCAGCAGCCAAGTAACGGCAGGGGGTTACCGCTCTGGAAACACCATATATTTT
many	TRBJ2-3	TRBV7-9	TRBD2	CASSGDELAGITDTQYF	TGTGCCAGCAGCGGAGACGAACTAGCGGGGATCACAGATACGCAGTATTTT
once	TRBJ2-2	TRBV19	NA	CASWSRRTGELFF	TGTGCCAGTTGGTCGCGCAGGACCGGGGAGCTGTTTTTT
many	TRBJ2-2	TRBV10-3	NA	CAISESTLRETGELFF	TGTGCCATCAGTGAGTCAACATTAAGGGAAACCGGGGAGCTGTTTTTT
many	TRBJ1-1	TRBV2	NA	CASSEGGATEAFF	TGTGCCAGCAGTGAGGGGGGGGCAACTGAAGCTTTCTTT
many	TRBJ2-5	TRBV4-1	NA	CASSQDPGDPTETQYF	TGCGCCAGCAGCCAAGATCCTGGCGACCCAACGGAGACCCAGTACTTC
few	TRBJ1-2	TRBV12-3/TRBV12-4	NA	CASSASPYGYTF	TGTGCCAGCAGCGCGAGCCCGTATGGCTACACCTTC
many	TRBJ2-1	TRBV6-6	NA	CASTPTQGNEQFF	TGTGCCAGCACCCCGACTCAAGGCAATGAGCAGTTCTTC
NA	TRBJ2-7	TRBV5-1	NA	CASSETQQGSYEQYF	TGCGCCAGCAGCGAAACCCAGCAGGGGTCCTACGAGCAGTACTTC
NA	TRBJ1-1	TRBV6-5	NA	CAKRGAEAFF	TGTGCCAAACGTGGCGCTGAAGCTTTCTTT
few	TRBJ1-5	TRBV6-2/TRBV6-3	TRBD1	CASSNGQGGDQPQHF	TGTGCCAGCAGTAACGGACAGGGTGGCGATCAGCCCCAGCATTTT
many	TRBJ2-5	TRBV7-2	TRBD2	CASSLWTRVEETQYF	TGTGCCAGCAGCTTGTGGACTAGGGTGGAAGAGACCCAGTACTTC
NA	TRBJ2-2	TRBV15	NA	CATSNLWELIF	TGTGCCACCAGCAATTTATGGGAGCTGATTTTT
few	TRBJ2-6	TRBV19	NA	CASNFDSSGANVLTF	TGTGCCAGTAACTTTGACTCGTCTGGGGCCAACGTCCTGACTTTC
many	TRBJ1-6	TRBV7-8	NA	CASSFSGTYNSPLHF	TGTGCCAGCAGCTTTAGCGGGACCTATAATTCACCCCTCCACTTT
many	TRBJ1-3	TRBV20-1	TRBD1	CSATAGQVSGNTIYF	TGCAGTGCGACAGCGGGACAGGTCTCTGGAAACACCATATATTTT
many	TRBJ2-1	TRBV6-5	NA	CASSYSGRPSNEQFF	TGTGCCAGCAGTTACTCTGGACGGCCGAGCAATGAGCAGTTCTTC
many	TRBJ2-7	TRBV23-1	TRBD2	CASSRPQLAGSYEQYF	TGCGCCAGCAGTCGCCCCCAACTAGCGGGGAGCTACGAGCAGTACTTC
many	TRBJ1-2	TRBV11-2	NA	CASSLDEVYGYTF	TGTGCCAGCAGCTTAGACGAGGTCTATGGCTACACCTTC
many	TRBJ2-5	TRBV6-1	NA	CASIKGAKETQYF	TGTGCCAGCATCAAAGGGGCGAAAGAGACCCAGTACTTC
many	TRBJ2-4	TRBV6-6	NA	CASSYPGGKNIQYF	TGTGCCAGCAGTTACCCCGGAGGCAAAAACATTCAGTACTTC
many	TRBJ2-2	TRBV5-1	TRBD2	CASSLPLADSGELFF	TGCGCCAGCAGCTTGCCCCTAGCGGATTCCGGGGAGCTGTTTTTT
many	TRBJ2-1	TRBV28	NA	CASSFGISNEQFF	TGTGCCAGCAGTTTTGGGATTTCCAATGAGCAGTTCTTC
many	TRBJ1-6	TRBV27	NA	CASSSIYQDSKVTPLHF	TGTGCCAGCAGTTCTATTTACCAGGACAGTAAGGTAACGCCCCTCCACTTT
few	TRBJ2-5	TRBV3-1	TRBD2	CASSQDPTSRKTQYF	TGTGCCAGCAGCCAAGATCCGACTAGCCGGAAGACCCAGTACTTC
many	TRBJ2-2	TRBV5-1	NA	CASSELMNTGELFF	TGCGCCAGCAGCGAGCTGATGAACACCGGGGAGCTGTTTTTT
many	TRBJ1-5	TRBV9	NA	CASSVAPQPNQPQHF	TGTGCCAGCAGCGTAGCTCCACAGCCTAATCAGCCCCAGCATTTT
many	TRBJ2-7	TRBV20-1	TRBD2	CSARAGVYEQYF	TGCAGTGCTAGGGCGGGGGTCTACGAGCAGTACTTC
many	TRBJ2-1	TRBV12-3/TRBV12-4	TRBD1	CASSSSGTGLHNEQFF	TGTGCCAGCAGTTCATCCGGGACAGGGCTCCACAATGAGCAGTTCTTC
many	TRBJ2-5	TRBV7-8	NA	CASSLGNLETQYF	TGTGCCAGCAGCTTAGGTAACCTGGAGACCCAGTACTTC
few	TRBJ2-1	TRBV20-1	TRBD2	CSAGGGTPWNEQFF	TGCAGTGCTGGGGGGGGGACCCCGTGGAATGAGCAGTTCTTC
many	TRBJ2-5	TRBV5-5	NA	CASSFEDQETQYF	TGTGCCAGCAGCTTCGAAGACCAAGAGACCCAGTACTTC
many	TRBJ1-2	TRBV6-2/TRBV6-3	NA	CASSPREPGGYTF	TGTGCCAGCAGTCCGCGGGAGCCGGGAGGCTACACCTTC
many	TRBJ1-6	TRBV6-4	NA	CASSSGYGSPLHF	TGTGCCAGCAGTTCAGGGTATGGATCACCCCTCCACTTT
many	TRBJ2-6	TRBV2	TRBD2	CASSETSGGYSGANVLTF	TGTGCCAGCAGCGAAACTAGCGGGGGGTACTCTGGGGCCAACGTCCTGACTTTC
many	TRBJ1-1	TRBV29-1	TRBD1	CSGGNRGNSEAFF	TGCAGCGGGGGGAACAGGGGTAATTCTGAAGCTTTCTTT
NA	TRBJ1-6	TRBV7-9	NA	CASSPDRNSPLHF	TGTGCCAGCAGCCCTGACCGGAATTCACCCCTCCACTTT
many	TRBJ2-5	TRBV2	TRBD1	CASRVGTDQETQYF	TGTGCCAGCAGAGTAGGGACAGACCAAGAGACCCAGTACTTC
many	TRBJ1-1	TRBV5-1	NA	CASSLAGGWETEAFF	TGCGCCAGCAGCTTGGCCGGGGGTTGGGAGACTGAAGCTTTCTTT
many	TRBJ2-7	TRBV7-9	NA	CASSLLPREQYF	TGTGCCAGCAGCTTACTCCCCAGGGAGCAGTACTTC
many	TRBJ2-5	TRBV29-1	NA	CSAQGSWEETQYF	TGCAGTGCCCAAGGGAGTTGGGAAGAGACCCAGTACTTC
many	TRBJ1-2	TRBV6-6	TRBD1	CASSYWDRAGGYTF	TGTGCCAGCAGTTATTGGGACAGGGCGGGAGGCTACACCTTC
few	TRBJ1-1	TRBV18	NA	CASSPVEGSGTEAFF	TGTGCCAGCTCACCAGTGGAGGGGTCGGGAACTGAAGCTTTCTTT